A selection of T cell receptor beta chains follows, all from one sample in a study of blood T cell repertoires in COVID-19. Clones were read by immunoSEQ multiplex PCR, and TCRdb kept only the in-frame ones, dropping some. The data hold 56,000 or so clones, with approximately 91% observed a single time. Sequencing was carried out using peripheral blood. The origin of the receptors is a man aged 45-65 years with active COVID-19. Each CDR3 is given with its conserved first and last residue. D genes are given only for firm matches. The size of a clone is reported for some rows only, either as once, few or many, or as a class for expanded clones.

abundance: .; v_gene: TRBV7-8; j_gene: TRBJ2-7; d_gene: TRBD2; CDR3aa: CASSLAPSSGTSSYEQYF; CDR3nt: TGTGCCAGCAGCTTAGCCCCCTCAAGCGGGACCAGCTCCTACGAGCAGTACTTC
abundance: .; v_gene: TRBV7-2; j_gene: TRBJ2-3; d_gene: TRBD2; CDR3aa: CASSLWATSGTSTDTQYF; CDR3nt: TGTGCCAGCAGCTTATGGGCCACTAGCGGGACTAGCACAGATACGCAGTATTTT
abundance: .; v_gene: TRBV7-2; j_gene: TRBJ1-6; d_gene: .; CDR3aa: CASSLVGERGGSPLHF; CDR3nt: TGTGCCAGCAGCTTAGTGGGGGAGCGGGGGGGATCACCCCTCCACTTT
abundance: .; v_gene: TRBV5-4; j_gene: TRBJ2-5; d_gene: .; CDR3aa: CASSLGSGVGETQYF; CDR3nt: TGTGCCAGCAGCCTCGGAAGCGGTGTGGGGGAGACCCAGTACTTC
abundance: .; v_gene: TRBV3-1/TRBV3-2; j_gene: TRBJ2-5; d_gene: TRBD2; CDR3aa: CASSQASGSLRETQYF; CDR3nt: TGTGCCAGCAGCCAGGCTAGCGGGAGTCTGAGGGAGACCCAGTACTTC
abundance: once; v_gene: TRBV6-2/TRBV6-3; j_gene: TRBJ1-2; d_gene: TRBD1; CDR3aa: CASSLQGYGYTF; CDR3nt: TGTGCCAGCAGTTTACAGGGGTATGGCTACACCTTC
abundance: .; v_gene: TRBV28; j_gene: TRBJ1-6; d_gene: TRBD1; CDR3aa: CASSSPTGWPLHF; CDR3nt: TGTGCCAGCAGTTCTCCGACAGGGTGGCCCCTCCACTTT
abundance: .; v_gene: TRBV6-5; j_gene: TRBJ1-2; d_gene: .; CDR3aa: CASRNRQVIGYGYTF; CDR3nt: TGTGCCAGCAGGAACAGACAGGTGATCGGGTATGGCTACACCTTC
abundance: .; v_gene: TRBV7-9; j_gene: TRBJ1-1; d_gene: .; CDR3aa: CASSLDSSNTEAFF; CDR3nt: TGTGCCAGCAGCCTGGACAGCTCGAACACTGAAGCTTTCTTT
abundance: once; v_gene: TRBV7-8; j_gene: TRBJ2-1; d_gene: TRBD1; CDR3aa: CASSLAPLPGQDIHNEQFF; CDR3nt: TGTGCCAGCAGCTTAGCCCCCCTGCCCGGACAGGACATCCACAATGAGCAGTTCTTC
abundance: .; v_gene: TRBV6-5; j_gene: TRBJ2-7; d_gene: TRBD2; CDR3aa: CASSYDRTSVYEQYF; CDR3nt: TGTGCCAGCAGTTACGACCGGACTAGCGTTTACGAGCAGTACTTC
abundance: once; v_gene: TRBV29-1; j_gene: TRBJ2-7; d_gene: TRBD2; CDR3aa: CSVVVGGGSYEQYF; CDR3nt: TGCAGCGTTGTGGTCGGGGGGGGCTCCTACGAGCAGTACTTC
abundance: .; v_gene: TRBV5-6; j_gene: TRBJ2-1; d_gene: TRBD1; CDR3aa: CASSTPLGQGINEQFF; CDR3nt: TGTGCCAGCAGCACGCCGTTAGGACAGGGGATCAATGAGCAGTTCTTC
abundance: .; v_gene: TRBV21-1; j_gene: TRBJ2-3; d_gene: .; CDR3aa: CASSKGSGQGGDTQYF; CDR3nt: TGTGCCAGCAGCAAAGGGAGCGGACAGGGCGGAGATACGCAGTATTTT
abundance: .; v_gene: TRBV20-1; j_gene: TRBJ2-1; d_gene: .; CDR3aa: CSASKRSSYNEQFF; CDR3nt: TGCAGTGCTAGTAAGAGGAGCTCCTACAATGAGCAGTTCTTC
abundance: few; v_gene: TRBV5-5; j_gene: TRBJ2-5; d_gene: .; CDR3aa: CASSLIGAGPQETQYF; CDR3nt: TGTGCCAGCAGCTTGATTGGGGCAGGGCCCCAAGAGACCCAGTACTTC
abundance: .; v_gene: TRBV19; j_gene: TRBJ2-7; d_gene: .; CDR3aa: CATRGFGEGSSEQYF; CDR3nt: TGTGCCACTCGGGGTTTTGGTGAAGGGAGTTCCGAGCAGTACTTC
abundance: .; v_gene: TRBV7-2; j_gene: TRBJ1-1; d_gene: .; CDR3aa: CASSILSFNEAFF; CDR3nt: TGTGCCAGCAGCATTCTTTCGTTTAATGAAGCTTTCTTT
abundance: once; v_gene: TRBV18; j_gene: TRBJ1-2; d_gene: TRBD1; CDR3aa: CASSPLGTGGRDYGYTF; CDR3nt: TGTGCCAGCTCACCACTAGGGACAGGGGGTCGTGACTATGGCTACACCTTC
abundance: .; v_gene: TRBV6-6; j_gene: TRBJ1-3; d_gene: .; CDR3aa: CASSRSLGSGNTIYF; CDR3nt: TGTGCCAGCAGTCGATCTCTCGGTTCTGGAAACACCATATATTTT
abundance: .; v_gene: TRBV2; j_gene: TRBJ1-5; d_gene: .; CDR3aa: CASSDEVQPQHF; CDR3nt: TGTGCCAGCAGTGATGAGGTTCAGCCCCAGCATTTT
abundance: .; v_gene: TRBV5-1; j_gene: TRBJ2-2; d_gene: TRBD1; CDR3aa: CASSTTINHRGRELFF; CDR3nt: TGCGCCAGCAGCACGACGATTAATCACAGGGGAAGGGAGCTGTTTTTT
abundance: .; v_gene: TRBV18; j_gene: TRBJ2-7; d_gene: TRBD1; CDR3aa: CASSRSDRLYEQYF; CDR3nt: TGTGCCAGCTCTCGCTCGGACAGGCTCTACGAGCAGTACTTC
abundance: few; v_gene: TRBV9; j_gene: TRBJ2-7; d_gene: TRBD2; CDR3aa: CASSVGGASEQYF; CDR3nt: TGTGCCAGCAGCGTCGGGGGGGCCTCCGAGCAGTACTTC
abundance: .; v_gene: TRBV2; j_gene: TRBJ2-1; d_gene: .; CDR3aa: CASGPRGALHNEQFF; CDR3nt: TGTGCCAGCGGGCCGCGCGGGGCCCTTCACAATGAGCAGTTCTTC
abundance: .; v_gene: TRBV7-6; j_gene: TRBJ2-5; d_gene: TRBD2; CDR3aa: CASSERLAGGIQETQYF; CDR3nt: TGTGCCAGCAGCGAAAGACTAGCGGGGGGTATACAAGAGACCCAGTACTTC
abundance: .; v_gene: TRBV6-5; j_gene: TRBJ1-1; d_gene: TRBD1; CDR3aa: CASTYRGNTEAFF; CDR3nt: TGTGCCAGCACTTACAGGGGAAACACTGAAGCTTTCTTT
abundance: .; v_gene: TRBV6-5; j_gene: TRBJ1-6; d_gene: .; CDR3aa: CASRNARDSPLHF; CDR3nt: TGTGCCAGCAGAAACGCCCGGGATTCACCCCTCCACTTT
abundance: .; v_gene: TRBV3-1/TRBV3-2; j_gene: TRBJ2-2; d_gene: TRBD2; CDR3aa: CASSHSIGRAAGELFF; CDR3nt: TGTGCCAGCAGCCACAGTATCGGGAGGGCCGCCGGGGAGCTGTTTTTT
abundance: .; v_gene: TRBV12-2; j_gene: TRBJ1-4; d_gene: .; CDR3aa: CASRLACWRGEKLFF; CDR3nt: TGTGCAAGTCGCTTAGCGTGCTGGCGAGGCGAAAAACTGTTTTTT
abundance: .; v_gene: TRBV18; j_gene: TRBJ2-3; d_gene: TRBD1; CDR3aa: CASSRTGTDTQYF; CDR3nt: TGTGCCAGCTCCAGGACAGGGACAGATACGCAGTATTTT
abundance: .; v_gene: TRBV11-3; j_gene: TRBJ2-1; d_gene: TRBD2; CDR3aa: CASSLGGRALNEQFF; CDR3nt: TGTGCCAGCAGCTTAGGCGGGAGGGCTCTCAATGAGCAGTTCTTC
abundance: .; v_gene: TRBV10-1; j_gene: TRBJ2-1; d_gene: TRBD2; CDR3aa: CASSKTSGGANEQFF; CDR3nt: TGCGCCAGCAGTAAAACTAGCGGGGGGGCTAATGAGCAGTTCTTC
abundance: .; v_gene: TRBV19; j_gene: TRBJ1-3; d_gene: .; CDR3aa: CASTLRGQSSGNTIYF; CDR3nt: TGTGCCAGTACCCTAAGGGGCCAGAGCTCTGGAAACACCATATATTTT
abundance: .; v_gene: TRBV28; j_gene: TRBJ2-7; d_gene: TRBD2; CDR3aa: CASSSSGGGSYEQYF; CDR3nt: TGTGCCAGCAGCTCGAGCGGGGGGGGATCCTACGAGCAGTACTTC
abundance: .; v_gene: TRBV2; j_gene: TRBJ2-7; d_gene: TRBD1; CDR3aa: CASNEDRGEQYF; CDR3nt: TGTGCCAGCAATGAGGACAGGGGCGAGCAGTACTTC
abundance: .; v_gene: TRBV19; j_gene: TRBJ2-3; d_gene: TRBD2; CDR3aa: CASSMFREGTDTQYF; CDR3nt: TGTGCCAGTAGTATGTTCCGGGAGGGCACAGATACGCAGTATTTT
abundance: .; v_gene: TRBV11-2; j_gene: TRBJ2-1; d_gene: .; CDR3aa: CASSHARLGQEQFF; CDR3nt: TGTGCCAGCAGCCATGCACGCCTGGGACAAGAGCAGTTCTTC
abundance: .; v_gene: TRBV3-1/TRBV3-2; j_gene: TRBJ2-3; d_gene: .; CDR3aa: CASSQVLLAADTQYF; CDR3nt: TGTGCCAGCAGCCAAGTTTTACTAGCCGCAGATACGCAGTATTTT
abundance: .; v_gene: TRBV5-1; j_gene: TRBJ1-4; d_gene: .; CDR3aa: CASTIGTQPEKLFF; CDR3nt: TGCGCCAGCACGATTGGGACTCAGCCTGAAAAACTGTTTTTT
abundance: .; v_gene: TRBV3-1/TRBV3-2; j_gene: TRBJ1-1; d_gene: TRBD1; CDR3aa: CASSQDPGQGAMNTEAFF; CDR3nt: TGTGCCAGCAGCCAAGATCCGGGACAGGGGGCCATGAACACTGAAGCTTTCTTT